Only one count was recorded for the clone carrying this T cell receptor beta chain. This sample was taken from a study of blood T cell repertoires in COVID-19. As for the study in general: Donors in the United States, Italy and Spain gave samples during acute or convalescent COVID-19.

The Seattle patients, enrolled during active infection, were followed longitudinally. Germline V gene data show CDR1 as SGHNT and CDR2 as YENEEA. Between the trimmed V and J ends, which lost 5 bases and 6 bases, there was a span of 19 bases. The CDR3 runs 15 residues. Authors' methods: Reference gene primer amplification gave nucleated cell count estimates. Assay: immunoSEQ multiplex PCR; the TCRdb copy retains only in-frame clones and omits some. V, J and clone size derive from that table, while D and trimming were established from the DNA sequence. The repertoire holds about 50,000 clones, 65% to 90% seen once, with about 20% in the top ten.

Sample: peripheral blood. The V gene is TRBV11-3, the J gene TRBJ1-1; D is perhaps TRBD1 (6 bases). The sequence was collected from an elderly woman with COVID-19, enrolled during active disease. CDR3 coding DNA: TGTGCCAGCAGCCCACAAGGGGGGGCGTTATCTGAAGCTTTCTTT. Amino acid sequence: CASSPQGGALSEAFF.